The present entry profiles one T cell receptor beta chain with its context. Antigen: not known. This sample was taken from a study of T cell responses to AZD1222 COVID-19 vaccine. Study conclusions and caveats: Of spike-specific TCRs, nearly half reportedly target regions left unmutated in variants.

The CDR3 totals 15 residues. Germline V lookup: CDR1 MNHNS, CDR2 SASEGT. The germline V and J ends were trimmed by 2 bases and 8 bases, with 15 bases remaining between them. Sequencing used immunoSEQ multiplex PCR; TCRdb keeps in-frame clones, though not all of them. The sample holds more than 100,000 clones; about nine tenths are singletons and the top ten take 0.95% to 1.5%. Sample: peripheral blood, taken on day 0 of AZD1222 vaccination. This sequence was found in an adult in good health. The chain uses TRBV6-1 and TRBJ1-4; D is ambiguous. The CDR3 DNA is TGTGCCAGCAGTGAACCCCCGGTTTTGGGAGAAAAACTGTTTTTT. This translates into CASSEPPVLGEKLFF.